Following are 21 T cell receptor beta chains from one sample sequenced in a study of cytomegalovirus exposure and HLA in healthy donors. The PCR had 60 Vbeta and 13 Jbeta primers. Produced via immunoSEQ multiplex PCR; TCRdb's table is partial and in-frame only. This table holds about 190,000 clones, 65% to 85% found once. Source material: PBMCs. All receptors come from a man aged 50 to 59 in good health and CMV-seronegative.

This clone was observed a few times. The chain employs TRBV5-1 and TRBJ2-3; 9 positions match TRBD1. The germline V gene encodes CDR1 SGHRS and CDR2 YFSETQ. The V gene end was trimmed by 3 bases and the J gene end by 4 bases; junction bases not matched to a gene: 9. The CDR3 length is 16 residues. In nucleotides, the CDR3 is TGCGCCAGCAGCTCTCTTGGACAGGGGCTGGCAGATACGCAGTATTTT. This encodes CASSSLGQGLADTQYF.

The chain links TRBV18 to TRBJ2-5; D is uncertain. The V end lost 3 bases, the J end lost 3 bases, and 8 bases lay between the germline ends. Germline CDR1 reads KGHSH; CDR2 reads LQKENI. CDR3 length: 13 residues. As DNA, the CDR3 is TGTGCCAGCTCACCCCCTATGAAAGAGACCCAGTACTTC. It translates to CASSPPMKETQYF.

This clone was seen once. The chain joins TRBV27 to TRBJ2-7; tentative D call: TRBD2 (7 bases). The CDR3 runs 14 residues. Trimming took 7 bases from V and 7 from J, leaving 20 bases between them. Germline-derived CDR1 and CDR2 are MNHEY and SMNVEV (reference sequence). CDR3 in DNA: TGTGCCAGCACCTCAAAAGAGGGGGGGGGAGAGCAGTACTTC. Amino acid sequence: CASTSKEGGGEQYF.

Note on this clone: An end of the junction differs from the germline gene, which may be a read error. The chain combines TRBV7-9 with TRBJ1-2; perhaps TRBD1 as D (6 bases). Looked up from germline, CDR1 is SEHNR and CDR2 is FQNEAQ (reference sequence). The CDR3 loop spans 14 amino acids. This chain's CDR3 is CSSSLGQSNYGYTF. The CDR3 DNA reads as TGTTCCAGCAGCTTGGGACAATCTAACTATGGCTACACCTTC.

J is TRBJ2-3 and V is TRBV10-2; D may be TRBD1 (5 bases). CDR3 size: 12 residues. Per germline, CDR1 WSHSY and CDR2 SAAADI. Trimming stripped 2 bases from V and 6 bases from J, with 6 bases between. The CDR3 region is CASSEGADTQYF. The CDR3 region has the DNA TGCGCCAGCAGTGAGGGGGCGGATACGCAGTATTTT.

This clone has only one observation. The CDR3 DNA is TGTGCCAGCAGCTTTTCACAGGGATCGGATACGCAGTATTTT. This translates into CASSFSQGSDTQYF. The chain links TRBV7-2 to TRBJ2-3, with D possibly TRBD1 on 6 matching bases. This CDR3 contains 14 residues. CDR1 and CDR2 (germline): SGHTA, FQGNSA. Trimming left V 3 bases short and J 6 bases short, with 13 bases between.

The gene calls are TRBV10-1 and TRBJ2-2; a possible D gene is TRBD1 (5 bases). The V gene's germline CDR1 is WNHNN and CDR2 SYGVQD (reference sequence). The CDR3 spans 13 residues. V dropped 7 bases and J dropped 6 bases, with 12 bases sitting between them. CDR3 in amino acids: CASMAGWSGELFF. The CDR3 nucleotides read TGCGCCAGCATGGCAGGGTGGTCCGGGGAGCTGTTTTTT.

The chain couples TRBV7-2 to TRBJ2-1, with D unclear. The length of the CDR3 is 15 residues. In germline, CDR1 is SGHTA, CDR2 FQGNSA. Trimming took off 4 bases at V and 4 bases at J, with 14 bases between the two ends. CDR3 DNA sequence: TGTGCCAGCAGCTCCTCAAGTTCACTTTACAATGAGCAGTTCTTC. Translating gives CASSSSSSLYNEQFF.

This clone appeared a few times. V usage is TRBV7-2 and J usage is TRBJ1-1; TRBD1 matches 8 bases. With 5 bases clipped from V and 4 bases from J, the junction kept 3 bases outside the gene matches. Per germline, CDR1 SGHTA and CDR2 FQGNSA. CDR3 length: 13 residues. CDR3 sequence: CASSLQGGTEAFF. The CDR3 DNA sequence: TGTGCCAGCAGCCTACAGGGGGGCACTGAAGCTTTCTTT.

This clone was seen more than once but under ten times. V and J are TRBV11-2 and TRBJ2-1; 12 bases are a match to TRBD2. CDR3 length: 15 amino acids. Germline V gives CDR1 SGHAT, CDR2 FQNNGV. The V and J ends lost 6 bases and 12 bases, in that order; junction bases with no gene match: 12. For the CDR3, the DNA is TGTGCCAGCAGAGCGCTAGCGGGGGGGCGTCTAGGGCAGTTCTTC. Its translation is CASRALAGGRLGQFF.

This clone was detected only a few times. The rearrangement joins TRBV7-9 to TRBJ1-4; no definite D call. CDR3 length equals 12 residues. Trimming left V 4 bases short and J 7 bases short, with 7 bases between. Germline loops: CDR1 SEHNR, CDR2 FQNEAQ (reference sequence). The CDR3 loop is CASSSEGEKLFF. CDR3 in DNA: TGTGCCAGCAGCTCCGAGGGTGAAAAACTGTTTTTT.

The chain's CDR3 is CSVLRTGHTAEAFF. CDR3 in DNA: TGCAGCGTCCTTCGGACAGGGCATACGGCAGAAGCTTTCTTT. The chain combines TRBV29-1 with TRBJ1-1; TRBD1 matches at 8 bases. V lost 6 bases and J lost 8; bases outside the gene matches: 14. This CDR3 has 14 amino acids. CDR1 is SQVTM and CDR2 is ANQGSEA in the germline V gene.

This chain uses TRBV6-5 with TRBJ1-2; unclear D gene. V lost 0 bases and J 4 bases, leaving 9 bases between the germline ends. Germline CDR1 and CDR2: MNHEY and SVGAGI. This CDR3 contains 14 residues. The CDR3 is CASSYSRRGYGYTF. The CDR3 region has the DNA TGTGCCAGCAGTTACTCGAGGCGGGGCTATGGCTACACCTTC.

This rearrangement joins TRBV27 to TRBJ1-2; the D gene is possibly TRBD1 (6 bases). The CDR3 is 14 residues long. CDR1 is MNHEY, CDR2 SMNVEV, per germline (reference sequence). V lost 2 bases, J lost 5 bases, and 12 bases lay in between. The CDR3: CASSLRQDFYGYTF. In nucleotides, the CDR3 is TGTGCCAGCAGTTTAAGACAGGACTTTTATGGCTACACCTTC.

The J gene is TRBJ2-7, the V gene TRBV2; 9 nucleotides align to TRBD1. The CDR3 has 15 amino acids. Germline assignment: CDR1 SNHLY and CDR2 FYNNEI. V lost 5 bases, J lost 6 bases, and 11 bases stayed unmatched. Here the CDR3 reads CASSFRTGATSEQYF. CDR3 sequence (DNA): TGTGCCAGCAGTTTTCGGACAGGGGCGACTTCCGAGCAGTACTTC.

The chain uses TRBV5-1 and TRBJ2-2, with a possible D match to TRBD2 (6 bases). The length of the CDR3 is 13 residues. Trimming stripped 1 base from V and 8 bases from J, with 9 bases between. Germline V gene data show CDR1 as SGHRS and CDR2 as YFSETQ. DNA for the CDR3: TGCGCCAGCAGCTTGAGGGAGGATGGGGAGCTGTTTTTT. It is translated as CASSLREDGELFF.

The rearrangement joins TRBV2 to TRBJ1-5, with D perhaps TRBD1 (5 bases). V was pared by 8 bases and J by 9 bases, with 23 bases between. The germline V gene encodes CDR1 SNHLY and CDR2 FYNNEI. This CDR3 spans 15 amino acids. CDR3 region: CASGGETNAFGPQHF. CDR3 bases: TGTGCCAGCGGGGGGGAGACGAACGCTTTCGGGCCCCAGCATTTT.

This clone appeared once. The germline gene is not matched at one end of the junction; a read error may be the cause. The chain couples TRBV7-9 to TRBJ2-5; D is unresolved. The V gene's germline CDR1 is SEHNR and CDR2 FQNEAQ (reference sequence). This CDR3 is built from 14 residues. The CDR3 sequence is CSSSPLYLGETQYF. In nucleotides, the CDR3 is TGTTCCAGCAGCCCTCTTTATCTCGGAGAGACCCAGTACTTC.

A single count supports this clone. The CDR3, as DNA: TGCGCCAGCAGCCAACCTACAGGGGGCGCGAACACTGAAGCTTTCTTT. Translated: CASSQPTGGANTEAFF. The gene calls are TRBV4-1 and TRBJ1-1, with TRBD1 matching 9 bases. The CDR3 runs to 16 residues. Germline V gives CDR1 MGHRA, CDR2 YSYEKL. V shed 2 bases, J shed 1 base, and the junction held 5 bases outside the gene matches.

V is TRBV7-9 and J is TRBJ1-5; no firm D call. The CDR3 extends over 15 amino acids. Trimming took 1 base from V and 9 from J, leaving 16 bases between them. Germline V gene lookup returns CDR1 SEHNR and CDR2 FQNEAQ (reference sequence). The CDR3 bases are TGTGCCAGCAGCTTAGAACATCAACTGGGAGGGCCCCAGCATTTT. Amino acids: CASSLEHQLGGPQHF.

The chain links TRBV5-6 to TRBJ2-1; a possible D gene is TRBD2 (5 bases). Per the germline V gene, CDR1 is SGHDT and CDR2 is YYEEEE. The V end was cut by 0 bases, the J end by 5 bases, with 9 bases between. The CDR3 is 14 residues long. The CDR3 nucleotides read TGTGCCAGCAGCTTGGGACTATTGAACAATGAGCAGTTCTTC. This gives the protein CASSLGLLNNEQFF.